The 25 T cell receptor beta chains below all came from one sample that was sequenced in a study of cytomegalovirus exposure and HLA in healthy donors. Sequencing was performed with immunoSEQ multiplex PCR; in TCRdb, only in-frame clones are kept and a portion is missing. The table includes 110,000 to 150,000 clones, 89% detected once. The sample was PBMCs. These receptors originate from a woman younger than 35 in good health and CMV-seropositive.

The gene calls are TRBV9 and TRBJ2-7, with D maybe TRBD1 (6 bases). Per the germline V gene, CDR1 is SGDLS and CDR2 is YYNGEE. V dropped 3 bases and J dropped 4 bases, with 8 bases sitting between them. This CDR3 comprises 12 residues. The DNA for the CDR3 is TGTGCCAGCAGCGGGACAGATTACGAGCAGTACTTC. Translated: CASSGTDYEQYF.

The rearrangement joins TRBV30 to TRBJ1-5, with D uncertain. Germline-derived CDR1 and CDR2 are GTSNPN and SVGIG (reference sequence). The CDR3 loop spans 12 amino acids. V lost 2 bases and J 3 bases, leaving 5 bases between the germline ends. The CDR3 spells CAWSKLNQPQHF. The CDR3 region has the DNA TGTGCCTGGAGTAAGCTCAATCAGCCCCAGCATTTT.

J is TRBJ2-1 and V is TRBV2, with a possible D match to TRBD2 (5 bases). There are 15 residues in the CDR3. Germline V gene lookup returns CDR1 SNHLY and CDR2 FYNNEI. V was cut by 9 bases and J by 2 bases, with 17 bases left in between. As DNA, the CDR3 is TGTGCCAGGCCACCCCTTAGCGCTGCCTACAATGAGCAGTTCTTC. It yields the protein CARPPLSAAYNEQFF.

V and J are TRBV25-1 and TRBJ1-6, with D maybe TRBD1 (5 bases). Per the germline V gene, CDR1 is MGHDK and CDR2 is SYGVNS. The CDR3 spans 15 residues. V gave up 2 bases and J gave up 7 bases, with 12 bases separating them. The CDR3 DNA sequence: TGTGCCAGCAGTGAAGAAGCAGGGAAAAATTCACCCCTCCACTTT. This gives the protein CASSEEAGKNSPLHF.

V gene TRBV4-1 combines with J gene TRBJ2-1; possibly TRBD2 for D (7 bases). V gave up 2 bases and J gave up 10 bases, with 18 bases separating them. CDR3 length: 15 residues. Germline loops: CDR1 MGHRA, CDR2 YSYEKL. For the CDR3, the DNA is TGCGCCAGCAGCCAATCGCGGGGAGGGGGTACCGAGCAGTTCTTC. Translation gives CASSQSRGGGTEQFF.

Here the CDR3 reads CASSPWDRGPGYTF. The CDR3 region has the DNA TGTGCCAGTAGTCCGTGGGACAGGGGGCCTGGCTACACCTTC. The gene calls are TRBV19 and TRBJ1-2; 12 bases are shared with TRBD1. Germline V gene sequence: CDR1 LNHDA, CDR2 SQIVND (reference sequence). CDR3 size: 14 residues. V was pared by 5 bases and J by 7 bases, with 5 bases of the junction left unmatched.

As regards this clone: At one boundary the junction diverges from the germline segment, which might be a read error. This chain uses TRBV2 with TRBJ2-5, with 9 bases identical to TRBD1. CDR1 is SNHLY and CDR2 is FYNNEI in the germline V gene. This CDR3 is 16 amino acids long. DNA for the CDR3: TGTGCCAGCAGTAAAGCCAGGACAGGGGTGGAAGAGACCCAGTACTTC. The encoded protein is CASSKARTGVEETQYF.

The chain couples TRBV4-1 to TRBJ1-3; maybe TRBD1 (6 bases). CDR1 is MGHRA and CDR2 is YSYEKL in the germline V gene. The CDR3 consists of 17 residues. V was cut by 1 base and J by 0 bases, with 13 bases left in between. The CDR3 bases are TGCGCCAGCAGCCAAGGGGACGGACAGCACTCTGGAAACACCATATATTTT. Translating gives CASSQGDGQHSGNTIYF.

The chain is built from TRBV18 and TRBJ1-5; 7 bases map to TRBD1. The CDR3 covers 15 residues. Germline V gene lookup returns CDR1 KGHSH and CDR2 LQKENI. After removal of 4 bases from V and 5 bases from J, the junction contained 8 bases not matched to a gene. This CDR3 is CASSQTTGWDQPQHF. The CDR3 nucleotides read TGTGCCAGCTCACAAACGACAGGGTGGGATCAGCCCCAGCATTTT.

The CDR3 loop reads CASSLVGGSNEKLFF. In nucleotides, the CDR3 is TGCGCCAGCAGCTTGGTGGGGGGTTCTAATGAAAAACTGTTTTTT. The chain links TRBV5-1 to TRBJ1-4; TRBD1 is a possible D gene (5 bases). This CDR3 has 15 amino acids. Germline V gene lookup returns CDR1 SGHRS and CDR2 YFSETQ. The V end was cut by 0 bases, the J end by 3 bases, with 9 bases between.

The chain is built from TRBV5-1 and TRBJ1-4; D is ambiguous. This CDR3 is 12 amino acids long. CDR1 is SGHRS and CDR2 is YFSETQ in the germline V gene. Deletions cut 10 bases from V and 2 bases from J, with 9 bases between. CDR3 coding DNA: TGCGCCTCTTCGGGGACTAATGAAAAACTGTTTTTT. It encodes CASSGTNEKLFF. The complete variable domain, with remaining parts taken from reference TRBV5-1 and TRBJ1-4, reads KAGVTQTPRYLIKTRGQQVTLSCSPISGHRSVSWYQQTPGQGLQFLFEYFSETQRNKGNFPGRFSGRQFSNSRSEMNVSTLELGDSALYLCASSGTNEKLFFGSGTQLSVL.

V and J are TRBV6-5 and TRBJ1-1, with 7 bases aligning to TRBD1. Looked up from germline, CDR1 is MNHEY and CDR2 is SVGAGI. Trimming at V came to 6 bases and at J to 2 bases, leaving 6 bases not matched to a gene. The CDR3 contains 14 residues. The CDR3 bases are TGTGCCAGCAGCCCCCGGGACAGCAACACTGAAGCTTTCTTT. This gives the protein CASSPRDSNTEAFF.

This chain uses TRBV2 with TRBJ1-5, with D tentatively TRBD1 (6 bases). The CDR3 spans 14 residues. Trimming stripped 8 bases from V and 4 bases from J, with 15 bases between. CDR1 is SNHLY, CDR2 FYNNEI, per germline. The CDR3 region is CASGGAQMNQPQHF. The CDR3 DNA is TGTGCCAGCGGGGGCGCACAGATGAATCAGCCCCAGCATTTT. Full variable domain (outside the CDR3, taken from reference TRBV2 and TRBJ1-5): EPEVTQTPSHQVTQMGQEVILRCVPISNHLYFYWYRQILGQKVEFLVSFYNNEISEKSEIFDDQFSVERPDGSNFTLKIRSTKLEDSAMYFCASGGAQMNQPQHFGDGTRLSIL.

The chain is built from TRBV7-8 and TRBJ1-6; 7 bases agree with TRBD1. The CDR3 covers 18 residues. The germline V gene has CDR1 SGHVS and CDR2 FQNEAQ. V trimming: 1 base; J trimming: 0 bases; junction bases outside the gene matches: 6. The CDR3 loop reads CASSLGSGQSSYNSPLHF. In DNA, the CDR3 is TGTGCCAGCAGCTTAGGATCGGGACAGAGCTCCTATAATTCACCCCTCCACTTT.

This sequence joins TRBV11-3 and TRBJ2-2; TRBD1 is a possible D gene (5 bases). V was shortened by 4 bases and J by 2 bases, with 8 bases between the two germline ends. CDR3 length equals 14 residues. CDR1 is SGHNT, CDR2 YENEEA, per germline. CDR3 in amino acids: CASSSDRNTGELFF. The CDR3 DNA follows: TGTGCCAGCAGCTCTGACAGAAACACCGGGGAGCTGTTTTTT.

CDR3: CASSLETGSGANVLTF. The CDR3 DNA sequence: TGTGCCAGCAGCTTAGAAACAGGGTCCGGGGCCAACGTCCTGACTTTC. This chain links TRBV4-2 with TRBJ2-6; D possibly corresponds to TRBD1 (6 bases). The germline V gene has CDR1 LGHNA and CDR2 YNFKEQ. V was pared by 5 bases and J by 4 bases, with 15 bases between. The CDR3 has 16 amino acids.

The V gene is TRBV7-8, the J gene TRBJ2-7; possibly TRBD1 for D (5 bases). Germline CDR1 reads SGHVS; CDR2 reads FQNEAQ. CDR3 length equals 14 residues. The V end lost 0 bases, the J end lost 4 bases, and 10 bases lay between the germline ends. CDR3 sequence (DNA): TGTGCCAGCAGCTTAGCAGGGGCTCTATACGAGCAGTACTTC. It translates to CASSLAGALYEQYF.

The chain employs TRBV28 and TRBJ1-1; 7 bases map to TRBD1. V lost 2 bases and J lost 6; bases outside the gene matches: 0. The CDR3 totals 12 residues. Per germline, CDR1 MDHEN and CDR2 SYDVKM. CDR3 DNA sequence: TGTGCCAGCAGTTTAGGGACAGCTGAAGCTTTCTTT. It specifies CASSLGTAEAFF.

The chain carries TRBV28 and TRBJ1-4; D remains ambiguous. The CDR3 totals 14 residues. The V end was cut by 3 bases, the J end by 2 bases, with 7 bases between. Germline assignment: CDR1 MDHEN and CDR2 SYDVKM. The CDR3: CASSLERTNEKLFF. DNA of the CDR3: TGTGCCAGCAGTTTGGAGAGGACTAATGAAAAACTGTTTTTT. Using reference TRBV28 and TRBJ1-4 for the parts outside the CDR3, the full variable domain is DVKVTQSSRYLVKRTGEKVFLECVQDMDHENMFWYRQDPGLGLRLIYFSYDVKMKEKGDIPEGYSVSREKKERFSLILESASTNQTSMYLCASSLERTNEKLFFGSGTQLSVL.

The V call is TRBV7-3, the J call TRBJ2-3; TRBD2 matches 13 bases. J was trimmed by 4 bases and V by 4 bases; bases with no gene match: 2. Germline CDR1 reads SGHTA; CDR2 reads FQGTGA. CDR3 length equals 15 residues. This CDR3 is CASSWTSGGSDTQYF. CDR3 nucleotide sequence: TGTGCCAGCAGCTGGACTAGCGGGGGTTCAGATACGCAGTATTTT. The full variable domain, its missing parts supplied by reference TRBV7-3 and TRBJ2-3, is GAGVSQTPSNKVTEKGKYVELRCDPISGHTALYWYRQSLGQGPEFLIYFQGTGAADDSGLPNDRFFAVRPEGSVSTLKIQRTERGDSAVYLCASSWTSGGSDTQYFGPGTRLTVL.

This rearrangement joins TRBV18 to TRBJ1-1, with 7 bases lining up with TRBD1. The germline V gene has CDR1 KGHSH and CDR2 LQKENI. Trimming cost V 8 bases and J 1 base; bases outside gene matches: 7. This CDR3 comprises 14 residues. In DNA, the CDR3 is TGTGCCAGCAAATACAGGGGAGGGAACACTGAAGCTTTCTTT. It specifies CASKYRGGNTEAFF.

The CDR3 nucleotides read TGTGCCAGCAGCTTCTGGACTAGCGGGGGACCCACAGATACGCAGTATTTT. It translates to CASSFWTSGGPTDTQYF. The chain links TRBV7-8 to TRBJ2-3; 13 positions match TRBD2. The CDR3 contains 17 residues. CDR1 is SGHVS, CDR2 FQNEAQ, per germline. With 3 bases clipped from V and 2 bases from J, the junction kept 5 bases outside the gene matches.

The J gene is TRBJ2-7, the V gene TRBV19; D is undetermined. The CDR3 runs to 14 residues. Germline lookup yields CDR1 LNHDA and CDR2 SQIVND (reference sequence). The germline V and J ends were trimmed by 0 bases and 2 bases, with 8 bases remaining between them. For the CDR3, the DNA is TGTGCCAGTAGTATAGAGACACGTACCTACGAGCAGTACTTC. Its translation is CASSIETRTYEQYF.

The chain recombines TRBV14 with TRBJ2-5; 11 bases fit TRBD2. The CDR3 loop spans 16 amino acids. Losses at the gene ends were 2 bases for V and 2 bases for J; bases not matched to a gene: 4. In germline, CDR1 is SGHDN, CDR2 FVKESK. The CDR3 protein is CASSQTSGGGQETQYF. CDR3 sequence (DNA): TGTGCCAGCAGCCAAACTAGCGGGGGTGGACAAGAGACCCAGTACTTC.

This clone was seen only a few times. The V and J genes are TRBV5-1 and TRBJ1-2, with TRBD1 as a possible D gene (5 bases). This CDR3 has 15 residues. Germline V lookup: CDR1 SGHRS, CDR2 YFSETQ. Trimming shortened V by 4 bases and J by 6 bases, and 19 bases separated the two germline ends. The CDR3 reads CASSPSRRGIDGYTF. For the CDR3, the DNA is TGCGCCAGCAGCCCTTCAAGAAGGGGAATTGATGGCTACACCTTC.